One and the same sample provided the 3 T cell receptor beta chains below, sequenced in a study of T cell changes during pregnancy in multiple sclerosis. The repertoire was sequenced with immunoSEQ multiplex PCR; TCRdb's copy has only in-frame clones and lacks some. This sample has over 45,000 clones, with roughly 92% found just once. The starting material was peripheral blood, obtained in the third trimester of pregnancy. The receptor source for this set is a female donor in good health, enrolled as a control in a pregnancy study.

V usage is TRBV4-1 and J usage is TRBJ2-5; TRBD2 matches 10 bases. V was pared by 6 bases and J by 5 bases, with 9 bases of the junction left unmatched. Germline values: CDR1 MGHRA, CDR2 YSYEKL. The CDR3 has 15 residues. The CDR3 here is CASRTSGSRGETQYF. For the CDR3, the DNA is TGCGCCAGCAGGACTAGCGGGTCTCGCGGGGAGACCCAGTACTTC.

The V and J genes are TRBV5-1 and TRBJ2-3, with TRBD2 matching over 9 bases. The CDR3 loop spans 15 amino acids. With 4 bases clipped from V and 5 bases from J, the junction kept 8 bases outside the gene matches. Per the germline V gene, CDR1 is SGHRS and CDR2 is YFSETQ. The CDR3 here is CASSRGLAVGDTQYF. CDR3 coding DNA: TGCGCCAGCAGCCGGGGACTAGCAGTGGGAGATACGCAGTATTTT.

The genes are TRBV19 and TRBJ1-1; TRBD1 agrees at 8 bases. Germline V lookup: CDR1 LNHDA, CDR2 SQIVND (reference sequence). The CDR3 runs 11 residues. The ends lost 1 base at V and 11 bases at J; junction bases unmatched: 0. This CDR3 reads CASSIGTGAFF. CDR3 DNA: TGTGCCAGTAGTATAGGGACAGGGGCTTTCTTT.